Listed here are 10 T cell receptor beta chains from one sample, sequenced in a study of cytomegalovirus exposure and HLA in healthy donors. Researchers ran the PCR with 60 Vbeta and 13 Jbeta primers. Assay used: immunoSEQ multiplex PCR; TCRdb lists only in-frame clones, some missing. The sample's table shows about 140,000 clones. Sequencing used PBMCs. The source of these receptors is a male donor in good health and CMV-seronegative.

The CDR3 region has the DNA TGTGCCAGCAGCCTCGACGGGACAGGGCCCAATGAGCAGTTCTTC. Residues: CASSLDGTGPNEQFF. The V and J genes are TRBV9 and TRBJ2-1, with 9 bases fitting TRBD1. From germline, CDR1 is SGDLS and CDR2 YYNGEE. The length of the CDR3 is 15 residues. After removal of 4 bases from V and 6 bases from J, the junction contained 8 bases not matched to a gene. The variable domain in full, with the rest retrieved from reference TRBV9 and TRBJ2-1, is DSGVTQTPKHLITATGQRVTLRCSPRSGDLSVYWYQQSLDQGLQFLIQYYNGEERAKGNILERFSAQQFPDLHSELNLSSLELGDSALYFCASSLDGTGPNEQFFGPGTRLTVL.

The CDR3 protein is CASKADRELSNEKLFF. The CDR3 region has the DNA TGTGCCAGCAAGGCGGACAGGGAATTGAGTAATGAAAAACTGTTTTTT. The genes are TRBV27 and TRBJ1-4, with 8 bases identical to TRBD1. J lost 4 bases, V lost 7 bases, and 11 bases had no gene match. CDR3 size: 16 residues. Germline V gene lookup returns CDR1 MNHEY and CDR2 SMNVEV (reference sequence).

The genes are TRBV4-2 and TRBJ2-3; no clear D gene. Per the germline V gene, CDR1 is LGHNA and CDR2 is YNFKEQ. V was pared by 1 base and J by 2 bases, with 10 bases between. The CDR3 consists of 15 residues. This CDR3 reads CASSQVIQITDTQYF. In DNA form, the CDR3 reads TGTGCCAGCAGCCAAGTTATCCAGATCACAGATACGCAGTATTTT.

The chain employs TRBV7-2 and TRBJ2-5; 11 positions match TRBD2. J gave up 5 bases and V 1 base, and 3 bases lay outside the gene matches. The germline V gene has CDR1 SGHTA and CDR2 FQGNSA. The CDR3 is 15 amino acids. The CDR3 region has the DNA TGTGCCAGCAGCTTAGTTAGCGGGGGGGCGGAGACCCAGTACTTC. It encodes CASSLVSGGAETQYF. The full variable domain, its missing parts supplied by reference TRBV7-2 and TRBJ2-5, is GAGVSQSPSNKVTEKGKDVELRCDPISGHTALYWYRQSLGQGLEFLIYFQGNSAPDKSGLPSDRFSAERTGGSVSTLTIQRTQQEDSAVYLCASSLVSGGAETQYFGPGTRLLVL.

V and J are TRBV19 and TRBJ2-3; 15 bases are shared with TRBD2. Losses at the gene ends were 3 bases for V and 6 bases for J; bases not matched to a gene: 4. The CDR3 runs 16 residues. CDR1 is LNHDA and CDR2 is SQIVND in the germline V gene (reference sequence). Here the CDR3 DNA reads TGTGCCAGTAGTATTGGACTAGCGGGAGGGCCGGATACGCAGTATTTT. Residues: CASSIGLAGGPDTQYF.

The rearrangement links TRBV28 to TRBJ1-4; a possible D gene is TRBD1 (5 bases). Deletions cut 2 bases from V and 8 bases from J, with 18 bases between. Germline loops: CDR1 MDHEN, CDR2 SYDVKM. The CDR3 runs 16 residues. The CDR3 DNA is TGTGCCAGCAGTTTAGGAGAGAACTTCAGGGTCGAAAAACTGTTTTTT. Amino acid sequence: CASSLGENFRVEKLFF.

The rearrangement joins TRBV6-5 to TRBJ2-7, with D perhaps matching TRBD2 (6 bases). Trimming cost V 6 bases and J 7 bases, with 22 bases left between them. The CDR3 covers 15 residues. From germline, CDR1 is MNHEY and CDR2 SVGAGI. The CDR3 sequence: CASRKRSGAGGEQYF. The CDR3 bases are TGTGCCAGCAGAAAACGGTCGGGAGCTGGGGGGGAGCAGTACTTC.

The chain joins TRBV7-9 to TRBJ2-7; D possibly corresponds to TRBD2 (6 bases). The V gene lost 5 bases and the J gene lost 3 bases, with 11 bases spanning the gap. Germline CDR1 reads SEHNR; CDR2 reads FQNEAQ (reference sequence). This CDR3 contains 13 residues. The CDR3 nucleotides read TGTGCCAGCAGCCCCGGGGGAGGCTACGAGCAGTACTTC. This translates into CASSPGGGYEQYF.

The chain joins TRBV4-2 to TRBJ2-7, with 8 bases lining up with TRBD1. The CDR3 spans 16 residues. Germline V gene lookup returns CDR1 LGHNA and CDR2 YNFKEQ. V was clipped by 4 bases and J by 0 bases; unmatched bases: 8. The CDR3 region has the DNA TGTGCCAGCAGCCCGACAGGGGAGGCGGGCTCCTACGAGCAGTACTTC. It yields the protein CASSPTGEAGSYEQYF.

This chain uses TRBV5-1 with TRBJ2-2, with D uncertain. V was trimmed by 1 base and J by 0 bases, leaving 10 bases between them. Germline V CDR1 and CDR2: SGHRS, YFSETQ. The CDR3 has 16 residues. This chain's CDR3 is CASSLLGPTNTGELFF. The CDR3 DNA reads TGCGCCAGCAGCTTGCTTGGGCCTACGAACACCGGGGAGCTGTTTTTT.